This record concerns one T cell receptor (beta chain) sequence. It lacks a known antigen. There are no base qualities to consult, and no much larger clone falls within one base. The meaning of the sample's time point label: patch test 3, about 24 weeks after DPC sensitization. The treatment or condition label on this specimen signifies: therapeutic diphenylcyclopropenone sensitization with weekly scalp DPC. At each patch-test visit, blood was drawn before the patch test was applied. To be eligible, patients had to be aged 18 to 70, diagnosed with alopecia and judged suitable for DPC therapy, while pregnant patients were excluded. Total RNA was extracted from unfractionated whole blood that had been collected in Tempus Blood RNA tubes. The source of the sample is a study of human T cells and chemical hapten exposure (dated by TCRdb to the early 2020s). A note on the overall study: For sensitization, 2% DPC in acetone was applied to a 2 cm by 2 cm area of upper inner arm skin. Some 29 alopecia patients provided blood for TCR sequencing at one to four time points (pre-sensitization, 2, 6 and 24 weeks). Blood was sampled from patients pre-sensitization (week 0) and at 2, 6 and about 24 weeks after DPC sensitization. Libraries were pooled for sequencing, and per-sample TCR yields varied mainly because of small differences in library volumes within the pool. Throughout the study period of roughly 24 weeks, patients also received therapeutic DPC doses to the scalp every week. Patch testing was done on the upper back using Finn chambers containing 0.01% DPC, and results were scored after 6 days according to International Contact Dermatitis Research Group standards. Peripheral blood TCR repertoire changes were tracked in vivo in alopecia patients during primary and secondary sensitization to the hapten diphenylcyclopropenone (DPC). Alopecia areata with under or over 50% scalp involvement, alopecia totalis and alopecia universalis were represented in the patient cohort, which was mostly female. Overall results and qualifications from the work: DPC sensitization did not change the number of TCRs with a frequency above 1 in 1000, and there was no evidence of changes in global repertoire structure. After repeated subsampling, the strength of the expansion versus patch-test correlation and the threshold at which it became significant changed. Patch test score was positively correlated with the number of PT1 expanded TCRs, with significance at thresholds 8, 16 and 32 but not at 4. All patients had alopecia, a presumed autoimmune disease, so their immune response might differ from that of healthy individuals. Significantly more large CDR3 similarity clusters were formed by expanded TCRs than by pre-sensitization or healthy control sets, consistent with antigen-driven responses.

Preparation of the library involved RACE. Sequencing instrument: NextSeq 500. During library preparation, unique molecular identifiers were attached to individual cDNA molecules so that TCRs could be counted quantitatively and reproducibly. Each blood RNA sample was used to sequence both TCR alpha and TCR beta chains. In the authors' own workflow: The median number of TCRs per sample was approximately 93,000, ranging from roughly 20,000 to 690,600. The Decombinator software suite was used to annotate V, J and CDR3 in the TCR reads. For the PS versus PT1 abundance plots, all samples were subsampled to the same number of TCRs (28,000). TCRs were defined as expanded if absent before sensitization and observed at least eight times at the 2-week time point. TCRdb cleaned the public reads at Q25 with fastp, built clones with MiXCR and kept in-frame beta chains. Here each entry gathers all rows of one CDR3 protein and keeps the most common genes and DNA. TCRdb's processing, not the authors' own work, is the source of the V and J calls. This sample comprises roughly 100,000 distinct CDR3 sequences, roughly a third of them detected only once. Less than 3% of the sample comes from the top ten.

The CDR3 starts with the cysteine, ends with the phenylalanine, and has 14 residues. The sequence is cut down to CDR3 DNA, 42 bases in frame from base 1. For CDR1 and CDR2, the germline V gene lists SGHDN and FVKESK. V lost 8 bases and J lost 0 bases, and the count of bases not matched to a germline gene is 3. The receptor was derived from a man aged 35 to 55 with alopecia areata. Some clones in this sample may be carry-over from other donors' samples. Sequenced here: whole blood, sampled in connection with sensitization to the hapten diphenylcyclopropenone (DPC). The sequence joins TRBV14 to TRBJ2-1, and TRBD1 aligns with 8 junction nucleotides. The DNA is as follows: TGTGCCAGCGCAGGGGGCAGCTCCTACAATGAGCAGTTCTTC. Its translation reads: CASAGGSSYNEQFF. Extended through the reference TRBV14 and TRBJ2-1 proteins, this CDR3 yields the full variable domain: EAGVTQFPSHSVIEKGQTVTLRCDPISGHDNLYWYRRVMGKEIKFLLHFVKESKQDESGMPNNRFLAERTGGTYSTLKVQPAELEDSGVYFCASAGGSSYNEQFFGPGTRLTVL.